This T cell receptor (beta chain) was sequenced for a study of shared clonotypes between healthy human individuals (dated by TCRdb to the early 2020s). With regard to the full study: The cohort comprised two women and a few men aged 18 to 49 years. To estimate repertoire size and how much clonotype sharing occurs between individuals, the study deeply sequenced the blood TCR repertoires of five healthy adults. Different laboratories and diverse techniques were used to prepare libraries and sequence TCR repertoires, to increase sequencing depth and limit assay-specific biases. For each donor, three plates each were used for CD4 naive and CD4 memory, two plates were used for CD8 naive, and one plate was used for CD8 memory. Between about 0.9 and 10 billion PBMCs per donor were obtained by leukapheresis.

The CDR3 runs 14 amino acids, cysteine and phenylalanine included. The kept DNA is CDR3 alone, 42 bases in frame from the first base. Via the germline V gene (reference sequence), CDR1 is PRHDT and CDR2 FYEKMQ. At the junction V is shortened by 2 bases and J by 5 bases; bases outside the gene matches: 5. CD8 naive samples consisted of CD45RO-negative cells that were positively selected for CCR7, yielding a CD45RA+CCR7+ population without TemRA cells. Donors were healthy HIV-negative adults with no recently reported acute infections or vaccinations. All donors were Caucasian adults living in Nashville, Tennessee, USA. After blood collection by leukapheresis, PBMCs were isolated using Ficoll-Histopaque density gradient centrifugation and then cryopreserved in the vapor phase of liquid nitrogen. Analytical flow cytometry was used to check the purity and quantity of every magnetically sorted T cell population. Genomic DNA was isolated from every sorted fraction and measured by UV absorbance on a Nanodrop 2000c.

Concerning this clone: The antigen it recognizes is unknown. No base quality information exists; no much larger clone differs at one position.

TCR CDR3 regions were amplified from genomic DNA by multiplex PCR using the deep immunoSEQ assay. For each cell subset, the extracted genomic DNA was distributed evenly across all wells of several immunoSEQ 96-well plates, and each plate served as one replicate. For sorted subsets, roughly 200 ng of genomic DNA, equivalent to around 29,000 T cell genomes, went into each replicate PCR. Purified libraries were quantified with a Qubit 3.0 fluorometer, sized on a Bioanalyzer 2100, and re-quantified with the KAPA Library Quantification kit. Every immunoSEQ 96-well plate was sequenced on a separate single-read 150-cycle Illumina NextSeq 550 flow cell. The study's processing was this. Because the immunoSEQ output included only junctional sequences and no quality scores, the filtering could not be the same as the filtering used for full-length reads. To assign V/J genes and CDR3, sequences were annotated using PyIR, a Python wrapper for IgBLAST v1.9, with IMGT germline references. Reads with weak V/J assignments (E-value above 1e-6), missing CDR3, stop codons, out-of-frame junctions, or ambiguous translated residues were removed. V3J clonotypes were defined by identical inferred V gene, J gene, and CDR3 amino acid sequence. To compute the percentage overlap between repertoires, the number of shared unique clonotypes was divided by the size of the smaller repertoire. Richness of each repertoire was evaluated using RTK rarefaction, the Chao1 estimator, and Recon v2.1 estimates of unobserved clonotypes. OLGA was used to compute generation probabilities for all TCRbeta clonotypes that the gDNA method yielded from a few donors. TCRdb provides this immuneACCESS table in a form limited to in-frame rearrangements. Some clones are lacking; in checked studies, under half of them reflect an unresolved V gene, and why the rest are absent is not known. D and trimming were read from the DNA, whereas the V and J calls and clone size are those reported in that table. Recorded for this sample are about 2.2 million clones; 93% of them occurred a single time. The ten largest clones represent more than 1.5% of the sample.

General conclusions and limits of the study: Across four donors, about 4.5% of naive CD4, around 3.5% of naive CD8, roughly 2.2% of memory CD4, and under 0.45% of memory CD8 clonotypes were shared. Because the study included a small number of donors, the genetic and exposure-history diversity represented was limited. Sampling was restricted to blood, and TCR repertoires in tissue are likely to differ from TCR repertoires in blood. Naive subsets generally had larger estimated clonotype richness than memory subsets. Compared with non-shared clonotypes, the clonotypes found in all four sorted-subset donors had higher generation probabilities. Based on pairwise subsampling, the degree of clonotype sharing among donors was expected to be affected by sequencing depth. Incomplete sequencing was indicated by rarefaction of sorted-subset datasets, despite the large sequencing depth.

The sample was naive CD8+ T cells from PBMCs. The cell subset or site tag for this specimen amounts to: CD45RA+CCR7+. The sequence is built from TRBV13 and TRBJ2-7, and TRBD2 aligns with 8 junction nucleotides. The sequence derives from a man aged 18 to 30 in good health. Some clones in this sample may be carry-over from other donors' samples. CDR3 reads: CASSLNGRADEQYF. The nucleotide sequence is given as TGTGCCAGCAGCTTAAACGGGAGGGCCGACGAGCAGTACTTC.